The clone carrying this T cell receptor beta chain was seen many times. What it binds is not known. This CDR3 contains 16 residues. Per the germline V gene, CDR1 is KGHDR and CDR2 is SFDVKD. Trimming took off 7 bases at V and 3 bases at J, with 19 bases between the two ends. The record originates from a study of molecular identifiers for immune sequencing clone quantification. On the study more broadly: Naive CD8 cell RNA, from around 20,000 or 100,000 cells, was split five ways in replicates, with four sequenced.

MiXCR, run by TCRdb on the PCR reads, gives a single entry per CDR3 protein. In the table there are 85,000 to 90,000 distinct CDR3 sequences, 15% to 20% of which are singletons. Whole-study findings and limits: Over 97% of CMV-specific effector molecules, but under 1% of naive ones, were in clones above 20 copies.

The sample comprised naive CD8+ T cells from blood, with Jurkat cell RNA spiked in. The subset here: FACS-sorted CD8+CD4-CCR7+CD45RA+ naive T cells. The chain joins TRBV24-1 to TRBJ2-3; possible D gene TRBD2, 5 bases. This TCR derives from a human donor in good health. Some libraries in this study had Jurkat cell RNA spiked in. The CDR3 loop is CATSSGSAHRTDTQYF. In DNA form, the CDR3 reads TGTGCCACCAGCTCTGGTAGCGCGCACAGAACAGATACGCAGTATTTT.